The 8 T cell receptor beta chains below were found in one sample sequenced in a study of T cell clonotyping in hematopoietic cell transplantation. Time point described: recipient sample about 28 days before transplant, after cytoreduction. Produced via immunoSEQ multiplex PCR; TCRdb's table is partial and in-frame only. In the table there are some 16,000 clones, just over 90% of which are singletons. This material consisted of peripheral blood mononuclear cells, taken before stem cell transplant. The source is a young man with biphenotypic leukemia. Some clones in this sample may be carry-over from other donors' samples.

CDR3 sequence (DNA): TGTGCCAGCAGTCTCATAGCCAACAATGAGCAGTTCTTC. This encodes CASSLIANNEQFF. V and J are TRBV25-1 and TRBJ2-1; D call uncertain. The CDR3 loop spans 13 amino acids. The V gene lost 5 bases and the J gene lost 5 bases, with 10 bases spanning the gap. Germline V gene data show CDR1 as MGHDK and CDR2 as SYGVNS.

This clone showed up just once. The chain carries TRBV27 and TRBJ2-7, with 9 positions matching TRBD1. CDR1 and CDR2 (germline): MNHEY, SMNVEV (reference sequence). The CDR3 has 15 residues. J lost 5 bases, V lost 4 bases, and 9 bases had no gene match. The CDR3 coding sequence is TGTGCCAGCAGTTCCCGGGACAGGGCCCTGCACGAGCAGTACTTC. Translating gives CASSSRDRALHEQYF.

The chain recombines TRBV5-6 with TRBJ1-6, with D uncertain. The CDR3 extends over 14 amino acids. V lost 0 bases and J lost 8, with 9 bases in between. CDR1 and CDR2 (germline): SGHDT, YYEEEE. The CDR3 sequence: CASSLVGPDSPLHF. The CDR3, as DNA: TGTGCCAGCAGCTTGGTGGGCCCCGATTCACCCCTCCACTTT.

The rearrangement links TRBV7-2 to TRBJ2-3; a weak D match, TRBD2 (5 bases). The CDR3 has 16 amino acids. Trimming stripped 0 bases from V and 1 base from J, with 11 bases between. The germline CDR1 and CDR2 sequences are SGHTA and FQGNSA. For the CDR3, the DNA is TGTGCCAGCAGCTTAGCGTCGCTAGCTGGCACAGATACGCAGTATTTT. Translated: CASSLASLAGTDTQYF.

V is TRBV7-8 and J is TRBJ2-2, with TRBD2 identical over 10 bases. The CDR3 spans 16 residues. CDR1 is SGHVS and CDR2 is FQNEAQ in the germline V gene. Trimming at V came to 0 bases and at J to 4 bases, leaving 2 bases not matched to a gene. CDR3 residues: CASSLASGGSTGELFF. The CDR3 DNA sequence: TGTGCCAGCAGCTTAGCTAGCGGGGGGAGCACCGGGGAGCTGTTTTTT.

CDR3 in amino acids: CAWRGLAGGRNEQYF. The CDR3 DNA reads TGTGCCTGGAGGGGACTAGCGGGGGGGCGGAACGAGCAGTACTTC. This chain joins TRBV30 and TRBJ2-7; 16 bases are a match to TRBD2. The junction had 4 bases not matched to a gene; V was cut back by 3 bases and J by 5 bases. Germline-derived CDR1 and CDR2 are GTSNPN and SVGIG (reference sequence). The CDR3 is made up of 15 amino acids.

The chain links TRBV11-2 to TRBJ2-7; possibly TRBD1 for D (6 bases). The CDR3 is 13 amino acids. Germline assignment: CDR1 SGHAT and CDR2 FQNNGV. The ends were cut back, 5 bases at V and 7 bases at J, with 15 bases in the middle. DNA of the CDR3: TGTGCCAGCAGCGTTCAACAGGGACCGGAGCAGTACTTC. Translated, it gives CASSVQQGPEQYF.

This chain connects TRBV6-5 to TRBJ1-2; the D gene is possibly TRBD1 (6 bases). Trimming took 6 bases from V and 8 from J, leaving 19 bases between them. The length of the CDR3 is 14 residues. Germline V gene data show CDR1 as MNHEY and CDR2 as SVGAGI. This CDR3 reads CASSFLGGARGYTF. The CDR3 bases are TGTGCCAGCAGCTTCCTTGGGGGGGCGAGGGGCTACACCTTC.